The rows below give T cell receptor beta chains drawn from one sample of a study of blood T cell repertoires in COVID-19. Using immunoSEQ multiplex PCR, the repertoire was profiled, and TCRdb retains in-frame clones only, with some absent. Of more than 300,000 clones in the sample, roughly nine tenths were seen once. Specimen: PBMCs or T cells enriched from blood (not recorded which). These receptors all stem from a woman aged 25-40 years who had been exposed to COVID-19. CDR3s include the opening cysteine and the closing phenylalanine or tryptophan. D genes are given only for firm matches. Clone sizes are given selectively: once, few, many, or a class where the clone is expanded.

>NA|TRBV10-3|TRBJ1-2|16|NA
CAISERGEGAVYGYTF
TGTGCCATCAGTGAGAGAGGAGAGGGTGCCGTGTATGGCTACACCTTC
>NA|TRBV19|TRBJ1-2|10|NA
CASKDRLYTF
TGTGCCAGTAAGGACAGACTCTACACCTTC
>NA|TRBV6-2/TRBV6-3|TRBJ1-1|13|NA
CASSYSKVGGAFF
TGTGCCAGCAGTTACTCGAAGGTTGGAGGAGCTTTCTTT
>NA|TRBV3-1/TRBV3-2|TRBJ2-1|12|NA
CASSQDRNEQFF
TGTGCCAGCAGCCAAGATCGTAATGAGCAGTTCTTC
>NA|TRBV11-2|TRBJ1-6|16|NA
CASSLELATDHSPLHF
TGTGCCAGCAGCTTAGAACTAGCGACAGACCATTCACCCCTCCACTTT
>NA|TRBV5-1|TRBJ1-2|14|TRBD1
CASSSQQGIYGYTF
TGCGCCAGCAGCTCCCAACAGGGGATCTATGGCTACACCTTC
>NA|TRBV15|TRBJ2-1|13|TRBD2
CATAAGASDEQFF
TGTGCCACCGCGGCGGGAGCATCGGATGAGCAGTTCTTC
>NA|TRBV4-2|TRBJ2-2|14|NA
CASSSLQGTGELFF
TGTGCCAGCAGCTCTTTACAGGGAACCGGGGAGCTGTTTTTT
>NA|TRBV9|TRBJ2-5|13|TRBD2
CASSWGRGETQYF
TGTGCCAGCAGCTGGGGGAGGGGCGAGACCCAGTACTTC
>NA|TRBV6-6|TRBJ1-4|14|NA
CASRWPREGEKLFF
TGTGCCAGCAGATGGCCGAGGGAGGGGGAAAAACTGTTTTTT
>NA|TRBV5-6|TRBJ1-4|13|TRBD1
CASSRQGNEKLFF
TGTGCCAGCAGCCGACAGGGAAATGAAAAACTGTTTTTT
>NA|TRBV19|TRBJ2-7|14|NA
CASSIAGISYEQYF
TGTGCCAGTAGTATAGCAGGAATCTCCTACGAGCAGTACTTC
>NA|TRBV19|TRBJ1-3|20|TRBD1
CASSIAGQGLAASTGNTIYF
TGTGCCAGTAGTATTGCGGGACAGGGATTAGCCGCGAGTACTGGAAACACCATATATTTT
>once|TRBV24-1|TRBJ2-2|16|TRBD1
CATSEDRGLSTGELFF
TGTGCCACCAGTGAAGACAGGGGGCTCAGCACCGGGGAGCTGTTTTTT
>few|TRBV27|TRBJ2-2|16|NA
CASSTLEGKDGGELFF
TGTGCCAGCAGTACATTGGAGGGGAAGGATGGCGGGGAGCTGTTTTTT
>NA|TRBV18|TRBJ2-1|16|TRBD1
CASSPPIGQGTNEQFF
TGTGCCAGCTCCCCACCGATAGGACAGGGCACAAATGAGCAGTTCTTC
>NA|TRBV7-3|TRBJ2-5|16|TRBD2
CASSRSGGAYGETQYF
TGTGCCAGCAGCCGTAGCGGGGGGGCCTATGGAGAGACCCAGTACTTC
>medium-sized|TRBV5-4|TRBJ2-1|16|NA
CASNERGRGSYNEQFF
TGTGCCAGCAACGAAAGAGGGCGGGGCTCGTACAATGAGCAGTTCTTC
>NA|TRBV27|TRBJ1-5|13|NA
CASTSLSNQPQHF
TGTGCCAGCACCTCGTTGAGCAATCAGCCCCAGCATTTT
>NA|TRBV15|TRBJ1-6|15|NA
CATSRVSRADSPLHF
TGTGCCACCAGCAGAGTTTCCAGGGCTGATTCACCCCTCCACTTT
>once|TRBV4-2|TRBJ2-1|17|TRBD2
CASSQQPSGGVNNEQFF
TGTGCCAGCAGCCAACAACCCAGCGGGGGGGTCAACAATGAGCAGTTCTTC
>NA|TRBV9|TRBJ1-3|15|NA
CASSVGTASGNTIYF
TGTGCCAGCAGCGTAGGGACAGCCTCTGGAAACACCATATATTTT
>once|TRBV6-5|TRBJ1-4|13|TRBD1
CASTGQGNEKLFF
TGTGCCAGCACTGGACAGGGTAATGAAAAACTGTTTTTT
>NA|TRBV3-1/TRBV3-2|TRBJ1-1|17|NA
CASSQPPRPGVATEAFF
TGTGCCAGCAGCCAACCCCCGCGGCCCGGGGTTGCCACTGAAGCTTTCTTT
>few|TRBV5-1|TRBJ1-2|15|NA
CASSLGGSGSYGYTF
TGCGCCAGCAGCTTGGGGGGCAGTGGGTCGTATGGCTACACCTTC